This TCR beta chain came from a study of shared clonotypes between healthy human individuals. Libraries were prepared by immunoSEQ multiplex PCR; TCRdb keeps only in-frame clonotypes and omits some of them. Found here are approximately 2.4 million clones, approximately 94% of them singletons; the top ten hold over 0.1%. Looked up from germline, CDR1 is SQVTM and CDR2 is ANQGSEA. This CDR3 has 13 amino acids. The V end lost 1 base, the J end lost 6 bases, and 9 bases lay between the germline ends. V usage is TRBV29-1 and J usage is TRBJ1-4, with a weak D call TRBD1 (6 bases). The clonotype was recovered from a young man in good health. Sample: naive CD4+ T cells sorted from blood. Subset reported: CD45RA+ positively selected. CDR3 nucleotide sequence: TGCAGCGTTGAAGGGAGGGGGGATGAAAAACTGTTTTTT. Translated: CSVEGRGDEKLFF.